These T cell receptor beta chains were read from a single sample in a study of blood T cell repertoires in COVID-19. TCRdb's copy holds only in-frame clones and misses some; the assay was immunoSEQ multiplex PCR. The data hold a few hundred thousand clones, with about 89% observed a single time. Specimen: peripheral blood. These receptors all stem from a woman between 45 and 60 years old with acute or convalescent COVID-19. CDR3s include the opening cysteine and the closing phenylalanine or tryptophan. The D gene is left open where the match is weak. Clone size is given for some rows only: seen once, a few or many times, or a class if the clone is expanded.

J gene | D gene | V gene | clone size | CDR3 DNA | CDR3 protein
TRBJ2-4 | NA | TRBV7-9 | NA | TGTGCCAGCAGCTTAGTAATCCTGGCCAAAAACATTCAGTACTTC | CASSLVILAKNIQYF
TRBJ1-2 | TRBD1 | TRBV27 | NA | TGTGCCAGCAGTCCGCGGGACAGGGGGTATGGCTACACCTTC | CASSPRDRGYGYTF
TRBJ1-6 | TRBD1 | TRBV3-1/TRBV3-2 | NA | TGTGCCAGCAGCCAAGATCGAGGGACAGGAAATTCACCCCTCCACTTT | CASSQDRGTGNSPLHF
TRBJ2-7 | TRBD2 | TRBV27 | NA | TGTGCCAGCAGTTTATCAAATACGGGGGGGTCAAGCTCCTACGAGCAGTACTTC | CASSLSNTGGSSSYEQYF
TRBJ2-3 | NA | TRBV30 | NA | TGTGCCTGGGGCCGAGACATCAGACACACAGATACGCAGTATTTT | CAWGRDIRHTDTQYF
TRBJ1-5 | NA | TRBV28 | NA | TGTGCCAGCAGTTTATTCCTCAGGAATTCCGCTTATTATAGCAATCAGCCCCAGCATTTT | CASSLFLRNSAYYSNQPQHF
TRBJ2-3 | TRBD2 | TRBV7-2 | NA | TGTGCCAGCAGCCCCACTAGGGGACTAGCGGGCTCTAGCACAGATACGCAGTATTTT | CASSPTRGLAGSSTDTQYF
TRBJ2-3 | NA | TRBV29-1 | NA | TGCAGCGTTGATACGGGGGGCACAGATACGCAGTATTTT | CSVDTGGTDTQYF
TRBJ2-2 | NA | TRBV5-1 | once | TGCGCCAGCAGCTTGGCAGGGTTAGGCACCGGGGAGCTGTTTTTT | CASSLAGLGTGELFF
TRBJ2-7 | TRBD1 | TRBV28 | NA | TGTGCCAGCAGGTCCAGGGGGAGCTACGAGCAGTACTTC | CASRSRGSYEQYF
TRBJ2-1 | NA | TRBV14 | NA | TGTGCCAGCAGCCCTAACAGCGGCCGTCCTTACAATGAGCAGTTCTTC | CASSPNSGRPYNEQFF
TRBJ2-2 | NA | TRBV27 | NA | TGTGCCAGCAGAGTAACAGGGAGCGGGGAGCTGTTTTTT | CASRVTGSGELFF
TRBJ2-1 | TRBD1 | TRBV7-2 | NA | TGTGCCAGCAGCTTAGACGGGACAGGCTACAATGAGCAGTTCTTC | CASSLDGTGYNEQFF
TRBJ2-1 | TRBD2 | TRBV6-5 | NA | TGTGCCAGCAGGACGACTAGCGGAGGGTACAATGAGCAGTTCTTC | CASRTTSGGYNEQFF
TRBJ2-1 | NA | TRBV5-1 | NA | TGCGCCAGCAGCTTGGCCCCCGGACTCGACAATGAGCAGTTCTTC | CASSLAPGLDNEQFF
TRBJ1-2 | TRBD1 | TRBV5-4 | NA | TGTGCCAGCAGCACCCCTCGCCAGGGGGCGGGCTATGGCTACACCTTC | CASSTPRQGAGYGYTF